This TCR beta chain was identified during a study of T cell repertoires in cytomegalovirus infection. Study-level background: The study used recently identified HLA-C-restricted and well-studied HLA-B-restricted CMV epitopes. It can be stated that public TCR beta signatures indicated CMV infection as well as a matching HLA type.

This clonotype was seen just once. What it recognizes is unknown. TCRdb analysed the reads with MiXCR anew, one entry per CDR3 protein. The data hold approximately 1,000,000 distinct CDR3 sequences, with less than 40% observed a single time. V lost 7 bases and J 7 bases, leaving 14 bases between the germline ends. Germline V gene data show CDR1 as SQVTM and CDR2 as ANQGSEA. The CDR3 runs to 12 residues. Study-level results: CMV carriers with the relevant HLA were identified by cumulative public TCR beta family frequency.

This sample comprised cultured CD8+ T cells from PBMCs, obtained from culture after CMV antigen stimulation. The chain carries TRBV29-1 and TRBJ2-1, with D uncertain. The clonotype comes from a human donor in good health (CMV status not recorded). Some clones in this sample may be carry-over from other donors' samples. CDR3 residues: CSAEMRLNEQFF. The CDR3 DNA sequence: TGCAGCGCGGAAATGAGGTTGAATGAGCAGTTCTTC.